The 14 T cell receptor beta chains reported below all come from one sample, sequenced in a study of blood T cell repertoires in COVID-19. The data were produced by immunoSEQ multiplex PCR, yet TCRdb's version contains in-frame clones alone and is incomplete. Here the sample spans about 120,000 clones, about 77% being singletons. Sequenced: peripheral blood. Every receptor here comes from a human donor in a cohort sampled during active COVID-19.

The gene calls are TRBV30 and TRBJ2-5; 9 bases match TRBD1. After removal of 1 base from V and 2 bases from J, the junction contained 5 bases not matched to a gene. Germline assignment: CDR1 GTSNPN and CDR2 SVGIG (reference sequence). CDR3 length: 15 residues. The CDR3 spells CAWSGTGAYQETQYF. The CDR3, as DNA: TGTGCCTGGAGTGGGACAGGGGCGTATCAAGAGACCCAGTACTTC.

The chain uses TRBV7-6 and TRBJ2-7; the D is unclear. This CDR3 contains 15 residues. Germline V gene lookup returns CDR1 SGHVS and CDR2 FNYEAQ. Between the trimmed V and J ends, which lost 0 bases and 0 bases, there was a span of 9 bases. The CDR3 region is CASSLAPLGSYEQYF. For the CDR3, the DNA is TGTGCCAGCAGCTTAGCGCCCCTAGGCTCCTACGAGCAGTACTTC.

In this sample, this clone turned up many times. The J gene is TRBJ1-2, the V gene TRBV10-3; 9 nucleotides match TRBD1. This CDR3 has 13 residues. Germline CDR1 and CDR2: ENHRY and SYGVKD. J was trimmed by 4 bases and V by 11 bases; bases with no gene match: 8. CDR3 coding DNA: TGTGCCTTCGATCCGGGACAGGGCTATGGCTACACCTTC. The encoded protein is CAFDPGQGYGYTF.

This clone showed up just a few times. This chain connects TRBV6-4 to TRBJ1-5; a weak D match, TRBD1 (5 bases). This CDR3 has 16 amino acids. Germline V lookup: CDR1 MRHNA, CDR2 SNTAGT. The V end lost 7 bases, the J end lost 4 bases, and 20 bases lay between the germline ends. The CDR3 DNA reads as TGTGCCAGCAAAGATACATCAGGGATTCCAAATCAGCCCCAGCATTTT. Translation: CASKDTSGIPNQPQHF.

V usage is TRBV9 and J usage is TRBJ2-6; the D is unclear. V lost 6 bases and J 4 bases, leaving 11 bases between the germline ends. Germline lookup yields CDR1 SGDLS and CDR2 YYNGEE. The CDR3 spans 14 residues. The CDR3 protein is CASNPGSGANVLTF. The CDR3 nucleotides read TGTGCCAGCAACCCAGGATCCGGGGCCAACGTCCTGACTTTC.

This clone turned up a few times. The V and J genes are TRBV2 and TRBJ2-2; TRBD1 is a possible D gene (5 bases). CDR1 is SNHLY and CDR2 is FYNNEI in the germline V gene. Trimming removed 5 bases from V and 7 bases from J, with 11 bases in between. The CDR3 runs 13 residues. Here the CDR3 DNA reads TGTGCCAGCAGTAGGGGATTCGACGGGGAGCTGTTTTTT. It encodes CASSRGFDGELFF.

The CDR3 here is CASRPGGATEAFF. CDR3 DNA sequence: TGTGCCAGCAGGCCAGGGGGCGCGACTGAAGCTTTCTTT. This chain links TRBV5-6 with TRBJ1-1; TRBD1 aligns across 8 bases. CDR3 length: 13 amino acids. The trim removed 5 bases at V and 5 bases at J, leaving 5 bases unmatched. Germline V lookup: CDR1 SGHDT, CDR2 YYEEEE. Filled out from reference TRBV5-6 and TRBJ1-1, the complete variable domain reads DAGVTQSPTHLIKTRGQQVTLRCSPKSGHDTVSWYQQALGQGPQFIFQYYEEEERQRGNFPDRFSGHQFPNYSSELNVNALLLGDSALYLCASRPGGATEAFFGQGTRLTVV.

The rearrangement links TRBV5-4 to TRBJ1-2; 7 positions match TRBD1. Trimming removed 1 base from V and 3 bases from J; junction bases left unmatched: 6. This CDR3 is built from 15 residues. From germline, CDR1 is SGHNT and CDR2 YYREEE (reference sequence). The CDR3 coding sequence is TGTGCCAGCAGCTTGTCTCAGGGGGACGACTATGGCTACACCTTC. As protein: CASSLSQGDDYGYTF.

The chain recombines TRBV4-1 with TRBJ2-1; D is undetermined. Germline lookup yields CDR1 MGHRA and CDR2 YSYEKL. Trimming removed 4 bases from V and 0 bases from J, with 13 bases in between. The CDR3 is 16 residues long. CDR3 DNA: TGCGCCAGCAGCCCAGCAGGATTGAGCTCCTACAATGAGCAGTTCTTC. Amino acid sequence: CASSPAGLSSYNEQFF.

The chain is built from TRBV5-5 and TRBJ2-7, with TRBD1 identical over 10 bases. The CDR3 covers 14 residues. With 4 bases clipped from V and 4 bases from J, the junction kept 5 bases outside the gene matches. In germline, CDR1 is SGHKS, CDR2 YYEKEE (reference sequence). In DNA, the CDR3 is TGTGCCAGCAGCAGGGGACAGGGGAGGTACGAGCAGTACTTC. This translates into CASSRGQGRYEQYF.

DNA of the CDR3: TGTGCCAGCTCACCAGCAAACCTGCCCAGGGTAAATCAGCCCCAGCATTTT. Residues: CASSPANLPRVNQPQHF. The chain joins TRBV18 to TRBJ1-5; maybe TRBD1 (5 bases). CDR1 KGHSH and CDR2 LQKENI come from the germline V gene. V shed 2 bases and J shed 4 bases, with 18 bases lying between them. CDR3 length: 17 amino acids.

This clone was counted only a few times. The chain recombines TRBV20-1 with TRBJ1-1; a possible D gene is TRBD1 (5 bases). The CDR3 length is 11 residues. The germline V gene has CDR1 DFQATT and CDR2 SNEGSKA (reference sequence). With 5 bases removed from V and 10 bases from J, the gap between germline ends came to 14 bases. The CDR3 is CSAPGRGGAFF. Written as DNA, the CDR3 is TGCAGTGCTCCGGGTCGCGGGGGAGCTTTCTTT.

This clone was seen a handful of times. This chain links TRBV9 with TRBJ2-1; D remains ambiguous. Germline V gives CDR1 SGDLS, CDR2 YYNGEE. Trimming left V 1 base short and J 5 bases short, with 7 bases between. This CDR3 contains 13 residues. The chain's CDR3 is CASSVNTHNEQFF. The CDR3 coding sequence is TGTGCCAGCAGCGTAAACACCCACAATGAGCAGTTCTTC.

CDR3 protein: CASGTGDLPWAQYF. CDR3 DNA sequence: TGTGCCAGCGGGACGGGAGACCTCCCGTGGGCGCAGTATTTT. The J gene is TRBJ2-3, the V gene TRBV28; a weak D match, TRBD2 (6 bases). Germline V gives CDR1 MDHEN, CDR2 SYDVKM. This CDR3 region has 14 residues. The V and J ends lost 8 bases and 10 bases respectively, with 22 bases between them.